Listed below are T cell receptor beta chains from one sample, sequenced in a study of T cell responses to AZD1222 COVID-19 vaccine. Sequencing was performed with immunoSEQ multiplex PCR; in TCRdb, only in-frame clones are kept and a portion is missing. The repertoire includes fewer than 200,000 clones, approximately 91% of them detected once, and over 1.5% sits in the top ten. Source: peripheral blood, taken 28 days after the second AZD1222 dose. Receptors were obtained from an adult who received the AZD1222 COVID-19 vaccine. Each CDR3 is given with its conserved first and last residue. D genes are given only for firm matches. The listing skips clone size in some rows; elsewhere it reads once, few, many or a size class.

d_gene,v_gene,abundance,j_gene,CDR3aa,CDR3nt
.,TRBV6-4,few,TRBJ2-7,CASSERVGSYEQYF,TGTGCCAGCAGTGAGCGGGTGGGATCCTACGAGCAGTACTTC
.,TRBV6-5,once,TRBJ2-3,CASSYSLVQGTDTQYF,TGTGCCAGCAGTTACTCCCTCGTCCAGGGCACAGATACGCAGTATTTT
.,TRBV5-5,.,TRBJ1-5,CASSTQGGNQPQHF,TGTGCCAGCAGCACCCAAGGGGGCAATCAGCCCCAGCATTTT
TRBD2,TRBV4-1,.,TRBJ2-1,CASSQVTSGRAHEQFF,TGCGCCAGCAGCCAAGTAACTAGCGGGAGGGCACATGAGCAGTTCTTC
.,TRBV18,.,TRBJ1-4,CASSPRETEKLFF,TGTGCCAGCTCACCTAGGGAAACCGAAAAACTGTTTTTT
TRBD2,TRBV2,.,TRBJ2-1,CASAWYSSSGSEQFF,TGTGCCAGTGCTTGGTACAGCTCAAGCGGGAGTGAGCAGTTCTTC
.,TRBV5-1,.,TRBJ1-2,CASSSDSYGYTF,TGCGCCAGCAGCTCTGACAGTTATGGCTACACCTTC
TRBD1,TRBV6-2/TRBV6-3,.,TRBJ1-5,CASSYSGQGAKPQHF,TGTGCCAGCAGTTACTCGGGCCAGGGGGCGAAGCCCCAGCATTTT
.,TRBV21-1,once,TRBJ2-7,CASTESAIYEQYF,TGTGCCAGCACGGAGTCAGCCATATACGAGCAGTACTTC
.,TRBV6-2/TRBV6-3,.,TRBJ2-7,CASSYGRVYEQYF,TGTGCCAGCAGTTACGGCAGGGTCTACGAGCAGTACTTC
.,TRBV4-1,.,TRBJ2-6,CASSQALLRGANVLTF,TGCGCCAGCAGCCAAGCTCTTTTACGTGGGGCCAACGTCCTGACTTTC
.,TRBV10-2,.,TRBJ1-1,CASRGTRNTEAFF,TGCGCCAGCAGGGGGACAAGGAACACTGAAGCTTTCTTT
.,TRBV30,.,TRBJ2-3,CAWSVRPRRVDTQYF,TGTGCCTGGAGTGTAAGGCCCCGGCGGGTAGATACGCAGTATTTT
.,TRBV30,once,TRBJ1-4,CAWNQGGKLFF,TGTGCCTGGAATCAGGGCGGAAAACTGTTTTTT
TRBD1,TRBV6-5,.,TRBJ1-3,CASSYSGQALGNTIYF,TGTGCCAGCAGTTACTCGGGACAGGCTTTAGGAAACACCATATATTTT
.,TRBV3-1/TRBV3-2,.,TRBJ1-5,CASSQDVFSNQPQHF,TGTGCCAGCAGCCAAGATGTATTTAGCAATCAGCCCCAGCATTTT